One and the same sample provided the 10 T cell receptor beta chains below, sequenced in a study of a mutant IDH1 vaccine in newly diagnosed glioma (dated by TCRdb to about 2021). Libraries were made using the immunoSEQ multiplex PCR assay. What TCRdb holds here is the immuneACCESS table cut down to in-frame rearrangements. Part of the clones is not present; checked against another copy, under half of the missing clones reflect an unresolved V gene, and the others are unexplained. Here the sample has some 60,000 clones; roughly 76% occur a single time. Of the sample, 5% to 7% falls within the top ten clones. What this sample's time point label stands for: week 35, safety follow-up. A 20-mer mutant IDH1 peptide at 300 micrograms in Montanide made up each vaccine dose, which was injected subcutaneously together with topical imiquimod. Antigens of these TCRs are unknown. Sequencing used PBMCs, obtained from a glioma patient whose treatment included an IDH1 peptide vaccine. The receptors stem from a man aged 35 to 55 with glioma.

This clone was counted between two and nine times. This rearrangement joins TRBV6-1 to TRBJ2-7; D may be TRBD1 (6 bases). The CDR3 runs 14 residues. The germline gives CDR1 MNHNS, CDR2 SASEGT. V was shortened by 6 bases and J by 2 bases, with 14 bases between the two germline ends. The CDR3 sequence: CASRVRDTTYEQYF. Here the CDR3 DNA reads TGTGCCAGCAGGGTCCGGGACACTACCTACGAGCAGTACTTC.

The rearrangement links TRBV5-5 to TRBJ2-7; the match to TRBD1 covers 7 bases. Germline loops: CDR1 SGHKS, CDR2 YYEKEE (reference sequence). J gave up 3 bases and V 3 bases, and 9 bases lay outside the gene matches. The CDR3 totals 15 residues. The CDR3 is CASSSGTASFYEQYF. The CDR3 DNA follows: TGTGCCAGCAGCTCTGGGACAGCAAGTTTCTACGAGCAGTACTTC.

The CDR3 region is CASSFLMTSGSYEQYF. Here the CDR3 DNA reads TGTGCCAGCAGCTTCCTTATGACTAGCGGATCGTACGAGCAGTACTTC. This sequence joins TRBV7-2 and TRBJ2-7, with 9 nucleotides matching TRBD2. After removal of 3 bases from V and 4 bases from J, the junction contained 10 bases not matched to a gene. This CDR3 has 16 residues. Germline CDR1 is SGHTA and CDR2 is FQGNSA.

The J gene is TRBJ2-7, the V gene TRBV7-9; 9 bases match TRBD2. Trimming cost V 4 bases and J 0 bases; bases outside gene matches: 4. The CDR3 has 15 residues. CDR1 is SEHNR and CDR2 is FQNEAQ in the germline V gene (reference sequence). Written as DNA, the CDR3 is TGTGCCAGCAGCTGGAGCGGGGGGCCCTCCTACGAGCAGTACTTC. The encoded protein is CASSWSGGPSYEQYF. Combining the CDR3 with reference TRBV7-9 and TRBJ2-7 gives the whole variable domain DTGVSQNPRHKITKRGQNVTFRCDPISEHNRLYWYRQTLGQGPEFLTYFQNEAQLEKSRLLSDRFSAERPKGSFSTLEIQRTEQGDSAMYLCASSWSGGPSYEQYFGPGTRLTVT.

The chain joins TRBV21-1 to TRBJ2-7; the table's D call, TRBD2, has no DNA check behind it. TRBV21-1 is listed as a pseudogene. The CDR3 loop spans 14 amino acids. The CDR3 bases are TGTGCCAGCAGCGTAACCGGGGAATCCTACGAGCAGTACTTC. Amino acid sequence: CASSVTGESYEQYF.

The CDR3 sequence is CASSWSRELFF. The CDR3 nucleotides are TGTGCCAGCAGCTGGAGCCGGGAGCTGTTTTTT. V and J are TRBV7-2 and TRBJ2-2, with D uncertain. Germline values: CDR1 SGHTA, CDR2 FQGNSA. The CDR3 is 11 amino acids. Trimming pared 4 bases from V and 9 bases from J, leaving 6 bases between.

This clone occurred once. The chain has TRBV28 and TRBJ2-7, with a weak D call TRBD2 (6 bases). CDR1 and CDR2 from the germline V gene are MDHEN and SYDVKM. This CDR3 has 14 amino acids. V was pared by 2 bases and J by 4 bases, with 12 bases between. CDR3 coding DNA: TGTGCCAGCAGTTTAGGGATCGGGAGATACGAGCAGTACTTC. It encodes CASSLGIGRYEQYF.

V is TRBV7-3 and J is TRBJ2-3; TRBD1 matches 11 bases. Per germline, CDR1 SGHTA and CDR2 FQGTGA. The CDR3 sequence is 15 residues long. V was pared by 3 bases and J by 5 bases, with 4 bases of the junction left unmatched. The CDR3 protein is CASSLDRGHGDTQYF. The CDR3, as DNA: TGTGCCAGCAGCTTGGACAGGGGGCATGGAGATACGCAGTATTTT.

By frequency in the sample, this clone is medium-sized. J is TRBJ1-2 and V is TRBV28; no reliable D call. CDR3 length: 12 amino acids. Trimming shortened V by 5 bases and J by 4 bases, and 8 bases separated the two germline ends. Germline loops: CDR1 MDHEN, CDR2 SYDVKM. The CDR3 loop is CASSRTVYGYTF. CDR3 DNA sequence: TGTGCCAGCAGTCGTACGGTCTATGGCTACACCTTC.

The rearrangement uses TRBV7-2 and TRBJ2-7; unclear D gene. The V gene's germline CDR1 is SGHTA and CDR2 FQGNSA. CDR3 length equals 14 residues. Trimming cost V 5 bases and J 1 base, with 12 bases left between them. Here the CDR3 DNA reads TGTGCCAGCAGCACCCGGACGGCTTCCTACGAGCAGTACTTC. It is translated as CASSTRTASYEQYF.